This TCR beta chain was found in a study of blood T cells in healthy people across ages. Study details: Using template switching, researchers captured about one barcoded beta molecule for each two T cells.

PCR was performed a second time for 7 to 11 cycles using a sample-barcoded 5' primer and a J-beta primer mix. MiXCR, run by TCRdb on the 5' RACE reads, gives a single entry per CDR3 protein. In the table there are hundreds of thousands of distinct CDR3 sequences, approximately 67% of which are singletons. CDR3 length: 16 residues. Germline V CDR1 and CDR2: MDHEN, SYDVKM. The junction had 5 bases not matched to a gene; V was cut back by 1 base and J by 2 bases. The chain combines TRBV28 with TRBJ2-5, with 9 bases identical to TRBD2. Sample: blood. The receptor's source is a man younger than 40 in good health. CDR3 residues: CASSLYSGGVQETQYF. Written as DNA, the CDR3 is TGTGCCAGCAGTTTATATAGCGGGGGCGTTCAAGAGACCCAGTACTTC. The full variable domain, rest sourced from reference TRBV28 and TRBJ2-5, is DVKVTQSSRYLVKRTGEKVFLECVQDMDHENMFWYRQDPGLGLRLIYFSYDVKMKEKGDIPEGYSVSREKKERFSLILESASTNQTSMYLCASSLYSGGVQETQYFGPGTRLLVL.